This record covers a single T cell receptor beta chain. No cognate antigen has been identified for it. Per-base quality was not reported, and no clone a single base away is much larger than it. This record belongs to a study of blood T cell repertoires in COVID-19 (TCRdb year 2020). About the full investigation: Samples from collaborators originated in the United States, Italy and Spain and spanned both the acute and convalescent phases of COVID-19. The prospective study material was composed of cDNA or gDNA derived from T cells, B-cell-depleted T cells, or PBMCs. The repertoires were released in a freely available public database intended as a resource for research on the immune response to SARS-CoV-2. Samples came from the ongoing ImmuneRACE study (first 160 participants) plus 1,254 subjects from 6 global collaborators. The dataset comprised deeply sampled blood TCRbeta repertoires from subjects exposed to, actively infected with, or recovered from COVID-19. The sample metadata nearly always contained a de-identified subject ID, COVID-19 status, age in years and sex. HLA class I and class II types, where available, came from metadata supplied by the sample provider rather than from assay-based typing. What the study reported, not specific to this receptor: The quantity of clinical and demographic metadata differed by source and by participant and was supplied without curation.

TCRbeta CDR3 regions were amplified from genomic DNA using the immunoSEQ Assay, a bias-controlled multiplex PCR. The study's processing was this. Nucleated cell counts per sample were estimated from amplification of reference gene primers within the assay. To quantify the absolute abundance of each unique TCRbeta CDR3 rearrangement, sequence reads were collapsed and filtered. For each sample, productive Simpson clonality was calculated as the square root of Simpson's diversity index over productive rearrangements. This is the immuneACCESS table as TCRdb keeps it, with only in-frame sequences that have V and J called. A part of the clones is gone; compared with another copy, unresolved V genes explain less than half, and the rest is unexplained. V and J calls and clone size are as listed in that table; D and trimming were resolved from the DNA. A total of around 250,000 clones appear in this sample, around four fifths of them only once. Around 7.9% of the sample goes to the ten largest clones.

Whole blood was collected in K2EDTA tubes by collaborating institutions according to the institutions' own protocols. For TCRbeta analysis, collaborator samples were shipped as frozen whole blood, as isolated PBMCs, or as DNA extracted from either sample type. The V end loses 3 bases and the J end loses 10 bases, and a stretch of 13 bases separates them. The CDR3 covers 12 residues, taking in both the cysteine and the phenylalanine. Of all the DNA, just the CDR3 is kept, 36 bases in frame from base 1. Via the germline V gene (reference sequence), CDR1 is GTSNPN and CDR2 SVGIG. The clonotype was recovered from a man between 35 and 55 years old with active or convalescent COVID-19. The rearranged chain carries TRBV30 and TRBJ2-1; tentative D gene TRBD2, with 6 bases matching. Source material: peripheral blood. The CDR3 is CAWSPGSREQFF. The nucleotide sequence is TGTGCCTGGAGCCCCGGGAGCCGGGAGCAGTTCTTC. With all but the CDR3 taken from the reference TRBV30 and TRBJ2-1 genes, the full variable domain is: SQTIHQWPATLVQPVGSPLSLECTVEGTSNPNLYWYRQAAGRGLQLLFYSVGIGQISSEVPQNLSASRPQDRQFILSSKKLLLSDSGFYLCAWSPGSREQFFGPGTRLTVL.